This TCR beta chain was recovered during a study of blood T cell repertoires in COVID-19. Study information: COVID-19 samples, acute and convalescent, were from the United States, Italy and Spain. Nucleic acid was either cDNA or gDNA, and it came from T cells, B-cell-depleted T cells, or PBMCs.

V shed 1 base and J shed 4 bases, with 11 bases lying between them. There are 15 residues in the CDR3. The germline CDR1 and CDR2 sequences are SGHTA and FQGNSA. Enrolled through a virtual design, the participants were between roughly 18 and 90 years of age and came from approximately 25 US areas. Participants' own reports of clinical history determined their cohort assignment. TCRdb's copy holds only in-frame clones and misses some; the assay was immunoSEQ multiplex PCR. This sample has around 430,000 clones, with around nine tenths found just once. The chain has TRBV7-2 and TRBJ1-5, with D tentatively TRBD1 (6 bases). The sequencing sample was made of PBMCs or T cells enriched from blood (not recorded which). The TCR sequence derives from a woman in her 50s who had recovered from COVID-19. The CDR3 loop reads CASSLVGQSNQPQHF. In DNA, the CDR3 is TGTGCCAGCAGCTTAGTAGGACAGTCTAATCAGCCCCAGCATTTT.